One and the same sample provided the 9 T cell receptor beta chains below, sequenced in a study of blood T cells in healthy people across ages. The second PCR ran about 6 to 12 cycles with a sample-barcoded 5' primer and J-beta primers. TCRdb passed the 5' RACE reads through MiXCR, listing each CDR3 protein once. The repertoire holds about 970,000 distinct CDR3 sequences, 45% to 60% seen once, with about 22% in the top ten. Sequences were obtained from blood. These receptors originate from a woman aged 60-70 years in good health.

The chain recombines TRBV10-3 with TRBJ2-1; TRBD2 is a possible D gene (5 bases). In germline, CDR1 is ENHRY, CDR2 SYGVKD. The germline V and J ends were trimmed by 7 bases and 2 bases, with 15 bases remaining between them. The CDR3 has 15 residues. Here the CDR3 reads CAITGERSAYNEQFF. The CDR3 DNA reads as TGTGCCATCACCGGGGAGCGGAGCGCCTACAATGAGCAGTTCTTC.

The chain's CDR3 is CASSLWGRGTEAFF. DNA for the CDR3: TGTGCCAGCAGTTTATGGGGGCGAGGCACTGAAGCTTTCTTT. This chain uses TRBV12-3 or TRBV12-4 with TRBJ1-1, with TRBD1 as a possible D gene (6 bases). CDR3 size: 14 residues. Trimming pared 2 bases from V and 4 bases from J, leaving 11 bases between.

This rearrangement joins TRBV10-3 to TRBJ2-7; D is ambiguous. The germline V and J ends were trimmed by 0 bases and 6 bases, with 3 bases remaining between them. There are 11 residues in the CDR3. Germline V gives CDR1 ENHRY, CDR2 SYGVKD. The CDR3 DNA sequence: TGTGCCATCAGTGAGTCAGGCGAGCAGTACTTC. Its protein is CAISESGEQYF.

Here the CDR3 DNA reads TGTGCCAGCAGTGTACCCGATTACGAGCAGTACTTC. Encoded protein: CASSVPDYEQYF. V gene TRBV28 combines with J gene TRBJ2-7; D call uncertain. The germline CDR1 and CDR2 sequences are MDHEN and SYDVKM. The CDR3 loop spans 12 amino acids. The germline V and J ends were trimmed by 5 bases and 4 bases, with 9 bases remaining between them.

The CDR3: CASSPWTGSGANVLTF. The CDR3 DNA reads TGCGCCAGCAGCCCCTGGACAGGCTCTGGGGCCAACGTCCTGACTTTC. The chain carries TRBV4-1 and TRBJ2-6, with 7 positions matching TRBD1. After removal of 4 bases from V and 0 bases from J, the junction contained 3 bases not matched to a gene. The CDR3 covers 16 residues. The germline V gene has CDR1 MGHRA and CDR2 YSYEKL.

This clonotype has just one count. The chain couples TRBV29-1 to TRBJ2-3; 9 positions agree with TRBD1. Germline V gene lookup returns CDR1 SQVTM and CDR2 ANQGSEA. The V and J ends lost 7 bases and 2 bases, in that order; junction bases with no gene match: 13. The CDR3 is 16 residues long. Here the CDR3 DNA reads TGCAGCGGCTCCAGGGCGACAGGGGGACACACAGATACGCAGTATTTT. Its protein product is CSGSRATGGHTDTQYF.

In the case of this clonotype: An end of the junction differs from the germline gene, which may be a read error. The chain recombines TRBV20-1 with TRBJ2-7; possibly TRBD2 for D (6 bases). CDR3 length equals 14 residues. The germline V gene has CDR1 DFQATT and CDR2 SNEGSKA (reference sequence). CDR3 nucleotides: TGCAGTGCTAGAAGGGACTCTGGAACCTACGAGCAGTATTTC. Its translation: CSARRDSGTYEQYF.

The J gene is TRBJ1-2, the V gene TRBV3-1; D might be TRBD1 (6 bases). This CDR3 region has 17 residues. Germline CDR1 LGHDT, CDR2 YNNKEL (reference sequence). Deletions cut 0 bases from V and 6 bases from J, with 20 bases between. Here the CDR3 reads CASSQESGPGHLNGYTF. The CDR3, as DNA: TGTGCCAGCAGCCAAGAGAGTGGTCCGGGACATCTGAATGGCTACACCTTC. The full variable domain, with the rest looked up from reference TRBV3-1 and TRBJ1-2, is DTAVSQTPKYLVTQMGNDKSIKCEQNLGHDTMYWYKQDSKKFLKIMFSYNNKELIINETVPNRFSPKSPDKAHLNLHINSLELGDSAVYFCASSQESGPGHLNGYTFGSGTRLTVV.

The chain has TRBV14 and TRBJ1-2; D remains ambiguous. Looked up from germline, CDR1 is SGHDN and CDR2 is FVKESK. Trimming left V 0 bases short and J 8 bases short, with 10 bases between. This CDR3 contains 13 residues. CDR3 nucleotide sequence: TGTGCCAGCAGCCAAGAGGGCGGTTGGGGCTACACCTTC. Protein sequence: CASSQEGGWGYTF.